The following is a T cell receptor (beta chain) sequence with its context. Its antigen is undetermined. This sample was included in a study of post-analysis software for immune sequencing data. Study overall: Disease courses included relapsing-remitting, secondary progressive and progressive-relapsing multiple sclerosis.

Researchers reported that TCR beta cDNA libraries carried unique molecular identifiers. Some 500,000 cDNA molecules were obtained per 1 to 10 million input T cells. TCRdb reanalysed the PCR reads using MiXCR and keeps one entry per CDR3 protein. The sample lists approximately 460,000 distinct CDR3 sequences, around 40% occurring once. Germline CDR1 reads SGHRS; CDR2 reads YFSETQ. The CDR3 has 12 amino acids. Study-level findings and limits: A handful of TRBV segments occurring more often in patients than controls included TRBV5-6, TRBV5-1 and TRBV20-1. Multiple sclerosis patients had significantly lower normalized Chao1 diversity than controls. Strong co-clustering by F measure was evident for samples that had been prepared in the same batch.

This TCR derives from a girl between 5 and 17 years old with multiple sclerosis. The V and J genes are TRBV5-1 and TRBJ2-5, with D possibly matching TRBD1 (5 bases). Judging by the DNA end, TRBJ2-7 fits better; the J call may be wrong. Specimen: blood. The CDR3 DNA is TGCGCCAGCAGCTCGTCAGGGAACGAGCAGTACTTC. Its protein product is CASSSSGNEQYF.